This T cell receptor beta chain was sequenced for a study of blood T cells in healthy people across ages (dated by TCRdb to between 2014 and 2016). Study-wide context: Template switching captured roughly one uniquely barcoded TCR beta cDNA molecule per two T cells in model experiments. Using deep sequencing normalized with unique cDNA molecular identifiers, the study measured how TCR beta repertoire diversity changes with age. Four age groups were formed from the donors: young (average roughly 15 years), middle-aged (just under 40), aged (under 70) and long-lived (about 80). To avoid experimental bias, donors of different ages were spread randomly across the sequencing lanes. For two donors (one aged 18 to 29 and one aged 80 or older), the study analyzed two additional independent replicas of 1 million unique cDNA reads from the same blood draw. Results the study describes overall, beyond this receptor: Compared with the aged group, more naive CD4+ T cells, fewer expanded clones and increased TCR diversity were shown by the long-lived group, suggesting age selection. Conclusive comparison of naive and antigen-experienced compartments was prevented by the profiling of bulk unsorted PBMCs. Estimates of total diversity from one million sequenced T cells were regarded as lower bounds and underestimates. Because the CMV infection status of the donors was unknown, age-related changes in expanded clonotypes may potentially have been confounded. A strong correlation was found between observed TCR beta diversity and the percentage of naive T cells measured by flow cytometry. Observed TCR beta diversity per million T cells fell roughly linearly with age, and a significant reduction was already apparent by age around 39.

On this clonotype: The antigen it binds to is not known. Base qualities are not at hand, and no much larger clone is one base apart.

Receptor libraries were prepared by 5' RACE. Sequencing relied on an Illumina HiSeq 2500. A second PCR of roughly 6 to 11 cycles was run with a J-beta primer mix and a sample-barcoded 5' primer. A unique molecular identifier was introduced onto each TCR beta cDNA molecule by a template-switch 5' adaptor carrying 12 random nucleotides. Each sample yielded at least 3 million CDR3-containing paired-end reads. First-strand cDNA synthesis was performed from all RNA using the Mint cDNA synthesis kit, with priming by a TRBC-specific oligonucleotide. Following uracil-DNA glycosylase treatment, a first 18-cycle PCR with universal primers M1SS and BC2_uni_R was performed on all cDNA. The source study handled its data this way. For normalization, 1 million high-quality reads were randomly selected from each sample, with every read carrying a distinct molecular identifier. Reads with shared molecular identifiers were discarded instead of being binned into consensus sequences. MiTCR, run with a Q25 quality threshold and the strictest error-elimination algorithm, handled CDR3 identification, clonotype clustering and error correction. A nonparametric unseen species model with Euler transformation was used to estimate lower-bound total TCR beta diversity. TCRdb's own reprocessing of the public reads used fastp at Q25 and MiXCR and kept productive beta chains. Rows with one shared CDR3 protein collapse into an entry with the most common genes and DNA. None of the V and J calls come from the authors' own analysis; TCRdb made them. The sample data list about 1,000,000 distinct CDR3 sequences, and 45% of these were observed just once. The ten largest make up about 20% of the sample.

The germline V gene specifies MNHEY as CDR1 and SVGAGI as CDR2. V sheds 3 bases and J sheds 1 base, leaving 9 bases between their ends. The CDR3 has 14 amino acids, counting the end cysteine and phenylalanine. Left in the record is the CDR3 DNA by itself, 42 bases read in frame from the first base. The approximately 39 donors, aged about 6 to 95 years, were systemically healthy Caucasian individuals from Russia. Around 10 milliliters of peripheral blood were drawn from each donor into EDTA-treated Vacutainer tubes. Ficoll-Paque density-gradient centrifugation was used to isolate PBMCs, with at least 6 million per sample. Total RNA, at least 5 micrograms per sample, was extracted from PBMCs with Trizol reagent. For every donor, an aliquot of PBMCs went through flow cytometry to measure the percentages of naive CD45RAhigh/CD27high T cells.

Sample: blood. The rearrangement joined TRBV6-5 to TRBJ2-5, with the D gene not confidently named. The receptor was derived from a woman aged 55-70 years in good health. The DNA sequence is TGTGCCAGCAGTTATTTCCAGGCCCAAGAGACCCAGTACTTC. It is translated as CASSYFQAQETQYF.